Below, 27 T cell receptor beta chains from the same sample are listed, as sequenced in a study of T cell responses to AZD1222 COVID-19 vaccine. Here immunoSEQ multiplex PCR was the method, and the copy in TCRdb shows in-frame clones only, minus some. The sample contains 100,000 to 150,000 clones, about 87% of which appear only once. This specimen consisted of peripheral blood, obtained on day 0 of AZD1222 vaccination. These receptors all come from an adult in good health.

The chain combines TRBV20-1 with TRBJ2-7; D gene ambiguous. Trimming took off 3 bases at V and 0 bases at J, with 6 bases between the two ends. Germline lookup yields CDR1 DFQATT and CDR2 SNEGSKA (reference sequence). The CDR3 has 12 residues. In DNA form, the CDR3 reads TGCAGTGCTAGTTCGAGCTCCTACGAGCAGTACTTC. Translation: CSASSSSYEQYF.

CDR3 sequence: CASSVDGTPGQPQHF. The CDR3 DNA sequence: TGTGCCAGCAGCGTGGACGGGACTCCTGGGCAGCCCCAGCATTTT. V is TRBV9 and J is TRBJ1-5; a possible D gene is TRBD1 (5 bases). The V gene lost 2 bases and the J gene lost 7 bases, with 16 bases spanning the gap. Germline V gene lookup returns CDR1 SGDLS and CDR2 YYNGEE. This CDR3 has 15 residues.

This chain links TRBV5-1 with TRBJ1-6; D ambiguous. CDR3 length equals 14 residues. V shed 4 bases and J shed 6 bases, with 11 bases lying between them. The germline V gene has CDR1 SGHRS and CDR2 YFSETQ. CDR3 region: CASSPWTVNSPLHF. In nucleotides, the CDR3 is TGCGCCAGCAGCCCGTGGACGGTTAATTCACCCCTCCACTTT.

This sequence joins TRBV6-2 or TRBV6-3 and TRBJ2-7, with 12 nucleotides matching TRBD1. This CDR3 has 16 residues. The J segment lost 7 bases and the V segment lost 2 bases, leaving 9 bases of the junction unmatched. CDR1 and CDR2 (germline): MNHEY, SVGEGT. The CDR3 DNA is TGTGCCAGCAGTTACAGGACCGGGACAGGGGGCTATGAGCAGTACTTC. Its translation is CASSYRTGTGGYEQYF.

The chain has TRBV4-1 and TRBJ2-7, with D perhaps matching TRBD2 (5 bases). The V gene lost 1 base and the J gene lost 2 bases, with 12 bases spanning the gap. Germline CDR1 MGHRA, CDR2 YSYEKL. The CDR3 is made up of 15 amino acids. CDR3 loop: CASSQGGSEPYEQYF. The DNA of the CDR3 is TGCGCCAGCAGCCAAGGAGGGTCAGAGCCCTACGAGCAGTACTTC.

The CDR3 DNA is TGTGCCACCAGTTCAGGGTTCGAGCAGTACTTC. Translation: CATSSGFEQYF. The chain recombines TRBV24-1 with TRBJ2-7; TRBD1 is a possible D gene (5 bases). V was clipped by 6 bases and J by 6 bases, with 8 bases between them. Per germline, CDR1 KGHDR and CDR2 SFDVKD. The CDR3 is made up of 11 amino acids.

The CDR3 here is CASSLKGTGELFF. The CDR3, as DNA: TGTGCCAGCAGCCTTAAGGGAACCGGGGAGCTGTTTTTT. V is TRBV3-1 (or the pseudogene TRBV3-2) and J is TRBJ2-2; D gene ambiguous. The CDR3 extends over 13 amino acids. V was pared by 4 bases and J by 5 bases, with 8 bases between. CDR1 LGHDT and CDR2 YNNKEL come from the germline V gene (reference sequence).

This chain uses TRBV3-1 (or the pseudogene TRBV3-2) with TRBJ2-7; tentatively, D is TRBD1 or TRBD2 (5 bases each). CDR1 LGHDT and CDR2 YNNKEL come from the germline V gene (reference sequence). CDR3 length: 16 residues. V gave up 3 bases and J gave up 4 bases, with 19 bases separating them. CDR3 protein: CASSQAPGPSSYEQYF. CDR3 DNA: TGTGCCAGCAGCCAGGCACCGGGACCGTCGAGTTACGAGCAGTACTTC.

The J gene is TRBJ1-2, the V gene TRBV7-8, with 8 bases lining up with TRBD1. Trimming at V came to 5 bases and at J to 5 bases, leaving 7 bases not matched to a gene. Per the germline V gene, CDR1 is SGHVS and CDR2 is FQNEAQ. CDR3 length equals 14 residues. This chain's CDR3 is CASSEWTGLYGYTF. CDR3 nucleotides: TGTGCCAGCAGCGAATGGACAGGGCTGTATGGCTACACCTTC.

This clone has just a few counts. V is TRBV7-2 and J is TRBJ1-5; D perhaps matches TRBD1 (5 bases). The CDR3 extends over 16 amino acids. CDR1 and CDR2 (germline): SGHTA, FQGNSA. V lost 2 bases and J 7 bases, leaving 18 bases between the germline ends. The CDR3 sequence is CASSLYRDRDDQPQHF. CDR3 bases: TGTGCCAGCAGCTTATATAGGGACCGGGACGACCAGCCCCAGCATTTT.

The chain is built from TRBV2 and TRBJ2-3; D remains ambiguous. Germline CDR1 SNHLY, CDR2 FYNNEI. Trimming shortened V by 2 bases and J by 4 bases, and 10 bases separated the two germline ends. CDR3 size: 14 residues. CDR3 coding DNA: TGTGCCAGCAGTGAAAGGCAGGTTGCAGATACGCAGTATTTT. It encodes CASSERQVADTQYF.

J is TRBJ2-7 and V is TRBV27; D may correspond to TRBD1 or TRBD2 (5 bases each). This CDR3 has 12 amino acids. V was cut by 4 bases and J by 4 bases, with 8 bases left in between. CDR1 and CDR2 from the germline V gene are MNHEY and SMNVEV (reference sequence). The CDR3 loop is CASSWGPYEQYF. CDR3 nucleotides: TGTGCCAGCAGTTGGGGACCTTACGAGCAGTACTTC.

The chain recombines TRBV5-4 with TRBJ1-1; 9 nucleotides agree with TRBD1. Germline CDR1 reads SGHNT; CDR2 reads YYREEE (reference sequence). This CDR3 is 16 amino acids long. The junction had 7 bases not matched to a gene; V was cut back by 4 bases and J by 0 bases. CDR3 protein: CASSQGTGWMNTEAFF. In nucleotides, the CDR3 is TGTGCCAGCAGCCAAGGGACAGGGTGGATGAACACTGAAGCTTTCTTT.

J is TRBJ1-6 and V is TRBV6-1; D is uncertain. CDR1 is MNHNS, CDR2 SASEGT, per germline. The CDR3 consists of 14 residues. V lost 3 bases and J 11 bases, leaving 14 bases between the germline ends. Written as DNA, the CDR3 is TGTGCCAGCAGTGATGGTCAGCGTTTGCCACCCCTCCACTTT. This encodes CASSDGQRLPPLHF.

The rearrangement links TRBV5-1 to TRBJ2-7; D is ambiguous. In germline, CDR1 is SGHRS, CDR2 YFSETQ. Trimming took off 4 bases at V and 2 bases at J, with 13 bases between the two ends. The CDR3 covers 14 residues. The CDR3 spells CASSPAIGTYEQYF. DNA of the CDR3: TGCGCCAGCAGCCCTGCGATAGGAACCTACGAGCAGTACTTC.

The chain is built from TRBV28 and TRBJ2-1, with D maybe TRBD1 (6 bases). This CDR3 has 12 residues. Trimming took off 3 bases at V and 12 bases at J, with 12 bases between the two ends. Germline V gives CDR1 MDHEN, CDR2 SYDVKM. Here the CDR3 reads CASSLPVGAQFF. The CDR3 nucleotides read TGTGCCAGCAGTTTGCCCGTGGGGGCGCAGTTCTTC. Looking up the rest from reference TRBV28 and TRBJ2-1 gives the full variable domain: DVKVTQSSRYLVKRTGEKVFLECVQDMDHENMFWYRQDPGLGLRLIYFSYDVKMKEKGDIPEGYSVSREKKERFSLILESASTNQTSMYLCASSLPVGAQFFGPGTRLTVL.

There are a few counts of this clone. The chain couples TRBV19 to TRBJ2-2; the D is unclear. This CDR3 is 12 amino acids long. V dropped 3 bases and J dropped 9 bases, with 8 bases sitting between them. Germline V gives CDR1 LNHDA, CDR2 SQIVND (reference sequence). The CDR3 bases are TGTGCCAGTAGTATGAACCGCTGGGAGCTGTTTTTT. Amino acids: CASSMNRWELFF.

Of note for this clone: Mismatch with germline at one junction end may stem from a read error. This chain uses TRBV28 with TRBJ1-6; D is uncertain. This CDR3 spans 16 amino acids. CDR1 is MDHEN and CDR2 is SYDVKM in the germline V gene. The CDR3 loop reads CASSLAESSYNSPLHF. In DNA form, the CDR3 reads TGCGCCAGCAGTTTGGCGGAGAGCTCCTATAATTCACCCCTCCACTTT.

The chain has TRBV10-3 and TRBJ2-1, with 12 positions matching TRBD2. Germline CDR1 and CDR2: ENHRY and SYGVKD. This CDR3 is 15 amino acids long. V lost 10 bases and J lost 8; bases outside the gene matches: 12. For the CDR3, the DNA is TGTGCCAGCCAGGAACTAGCGGGGGGCATCGATGAGCAGTTCTTC. Its translation: CASQELAGGIDEQFF.

The J gene is TRBJ1-3, the V gene TRBV6-5, with D possibly TRBD1 on 5 matching bases. The CDR3 is made up of 16 amino acids. The germline V gene has CDR1 MNHEY and CDR2 SVGAGI. The V end was cut by 0 bases, the J end by 0 bases, with 9 bases between. CDR3 bases: TGTGCCAGCAGTTACTCGGTCGGGACCTCTGGAAACACCATATATTTT. Translating gives CASSYSVGTSGNTIYF.

J is TRBJ1-1 and V is TRBV4-2; D uncertain. CDR1 and CDR2 from the germline V gene are LGHNA and YNFKEQ. The V end was cut by 3 bases, the J end by 1 base, with 9 bases between. The CDR3 length is 14 residues. This chain's CDR3 is CASSQAGENTEAFF. The CDR3 DNA sequence: TGTGCCAGCAGCCAGGCCGGGGAGAACACTGAAGCTTTCTTT.

The chain recombines TRBV10-3 with TRBJ2-2; 10 bases line up with TRBD1. Per the germline V gene, CDR1 is ENHRY and CDR2 is SYGVKD. The V gene end was trimmed by 10 bases and the J gene end by 5 bases; junction bases not matched to a gene: 4. The CDR3 is made up of 13 amino acids. The CDR3 DNA reads as TGTGCCACCGGACAGGGGGAAACCGGGGAGCTGTTTTTT. Amino acids: CATGQGETGELFF.

V gene TRBV11-1 combines with J gene TRBJ2-2; 8 positions agree with TRBD2. The germline CDR1 and CDR2 sequences are SGHAT and FQDESV (reference sequence). V trimming: 10 bases; J trimming: 5 bases; junction bases outside the gene matches: 6. CDR3 size: 13 residues. Here the CDR3 DNA reads TGTGCCACCGTAGCGGGAAGTACCGGGGAGCTGTTTTTT. Translated: CATVAGSTGELFF.

This chain links TRBV2 with TRBJ2-7, with 9 bases that match TRBD1. Losses at the gene ends were 7 bases for V and 1 base for J; bases not matched to a gene: 5. The CDR3 loop spans 14 amino acids. Germline CDR1 and CDR2: SNHLY and FYNNEI. The CDR3 nucleotides read TGTGCCAGCAAGACCGGGACAGGGTCCTACGAGCAGTACTTC. Encoded protein: CASKTGTGSYEQYF.

This rearrangement joins TRBV6-6 to TRBJ1-2, with a possible D match to TRBD1 (5 bases). Germline V lookup: CDR1 MNHNY, CDR2 SVGAGI (reference sequence). The V end lost 3 bases, the J end lost 14 bases, and 16 bases lay between the germline ends. This CDR3 is 12 amino acids long. DNA of the CDR3: TGTGCCAGCAGTTATGGGGGACCGGCACCAACCTTC. The encoded protein is CASSYGGPAPTF.

The genes are TRBV6-1 and TRBJ1-1, with TRBD1 as a possible D gene (6 bases). V was shortened by 1 base and J by 4 bases, with 10 bases between the two germline ends. In germline, CDR1 is MNHNS, CDR2 SASEGT. The CDR3 loop spans 14 amino acids. The CDR3 protein is CASSEVVGGTEAFF. Here the CDR3 DNA reads TGTGCCAGCAGTGAAGTAGTAGGGGGCACTGAAGCTTTCTTT.

This chain connects TRBV7-3 to TRBJ1-1; a possible D gene is TRBD1 (5 bases). V was trimmed by 5 bases and J by 1 base, leaving 8 bases between them. This CDR3 has 13 amino acids. Per the germline V gene, CDR1 is SGHTA and CDR2 is FQGTGA. CDR3 DNA sequence: TGTGCCAGCAGCGTACAGGAGAACACTGAAGCTTTCTTT. Amino acid sequence: CASSVQENTEAFF.